These 9 T cell receptor beta chains originate from one sample sequenced in a study of lymphopenia after photon versus proton radiotherapy. Using immunoSEQ multiplex PCR, the repertoire was profiled, and TCRdb retains in-frame clones only, with some absent. The table lists more than 25,000 clones, 85% to 90% of them singletons. The specimen comprised peripheral blood, sampled from a patient treated with proton-based radiotherapy. These receptors were taken from a woman aged 55-69 years with cholangiocarcinoma. Some clones in this sample may be carry-over from other donors' samples.

The chain combines TRBV2 with TRBJ2-5; D unresolved. The CDR3 is 15 amino acids. Per germline, CDR1 SNHLY and CDR2 FYNNEI. With 6 bases removed from V and 1 base from J, the gap between germline ends came to 15 bases. CDR3 DNA: TGTGCCAGCAGGAGGCGAAATCTGGCCCAAGAGACCCAGTACTTC. Translating gives CASRRRNLAQETQYF.

The chain uses TRBV18 and TRBJ1-1; D is possibly TRBD1 (5 bases). Germline V gives CDR1 KGHSH, CDR2 LQKENI. V shed 2 bases and J shed 5 bases, with 9 bases lying between them. The CDR3 length is 13 residues. This chain's CDR3 is CASSPTGGTEAFF. CDR3 in DNA: TGTGCCAGCTCACCAACCGGGGGGACTGAAGCTTTCTTT.

This clone was seen a single time. V is TRBV29-1 and J is TRBJ2-5, with D maybe TRBD1 (6 bases). V was cut by 3 bases and J by 2 bases, with 10 bases left in between. CDR3 length equals 13 residues. Germline CDR1 reads SQVTM; CDR2 reads ANQGSEA. The CDR3: CSVDRDIQETQYF. The CDR3 DNA follows: TGCAGCGTTGACCGGGACATACAAGAGACCCAGTACTTC.

The chain couples TRBV6-1 to TRBJ2-7, with 7 bases identical to TRBD1. The CDR3 is 14 amino acids. Germline-derived CDR1 and CDR2 are MNHNS and SASEGT. The ends lost 10 bases at V and 3 bases at J; junction bases unmatched: 12. The CDR3 sequence: CATSGQSYIYEQYF. The CDR3 DNA follows: TGTGCCACCTCGGGACAGTCGTACATCTACGAGCAGTACTTC.

The CDR3 DNA follows: TGTGCCAGCAGGGTCTTCACAGGGGGGACCGGGGAGCTGTTTTTT. Translation gives CASRVFTGGTGELFF. This chain joins TRBV2 and TRBJ2-2; 8 nucleotides match TRBD1. CDR1 is SNHLY, CDR2 FYNNEI, per germline. Losses at the gene ends were 6 bases for V and 5 bases for J; bases not matched to a gene: 8. The length of the CDR3 is 15 residues.

This clone came up a few times. The rearrangement links TRBV19 to TRBJ2-5, with no clear D. The length of the CDR3 is 13 residues. Trimming took off 5 bases at V and 2 bases at J, with 9 bases between the two ends. Per germline, CDR1 LNHDA and CDR2 SQIVND (reference sequence). The CDR3 protein is CASSLFLQETQYF. Here the CDR3 DNA reads TGTGCCAGTAGTCTCTTCCTTCAAGAGACCCAGTACTTC.

The chain carries TRBV6-5 and TRBJ2-4; D gene ambiguous. The CDR3 sequence is 16 residues long. Germline CDR1 MNHEY, CDR2 SVGAGI. V shed 0 bases and J shed 0 bases, with 9 bases lying between them. CDR3 nucleotide sequence: TGTGCCAGCAGTTACTCGCAGACAATAGCCAAAAACATTCAGTACTTC. Translating it yields CASSYSQTIAKNIQYF.

The CDR3 DNA is TGCGCCAGCAGCTCCCCCTACCGGCAAGATACGCAGTATTTT. Translated: CASSSPYRQDTQYF. The chain combines TRBV5-1 with TRBJ2-3; D call uncertain. V shed 3 bases and J shed 5 bases, with 13 bases lying between them. The CDR3 sequence is 14 residues long. Germline assignment: CDR1 SGHRS and CDR2 YFSETQ.

The chain employs TRBV7-9 and TRBJ2-7; a possible D gene is TRBD2 (5 bases). CDR3 size: 14 residues. Trimming took 5 bases from V and 0 from J, leaving 11 bases between them. The germline V gene encodes CDR1 SEHNR and CDR2 FQNEAQ (reference sequence). DNA for the CDR3: TGTGCCAGCAGCCCAAGCGGCAGCTCCTACGAGCAGTACTTC. This codes for CASSPSGSSYEQYF.